The clone carrying this TCR beta chain was seen only a few times. The data originate from a study of T cells after yellow fever vaccination. TCRdb recomputed calls from the 5' RACE reads with MiXCR, one row per CDR3 protein. Of 280,000 or so distinct CDR3 sequences in the sample, 7.5% to 9.5% were seen once. The germline gives CDR1 SEHNR, CDR2 FQNEAQ (reference sequence). V shed 6 bases and J 4 bases; nucleotides not matched to a gene: 8. The CDR3 consists of 14 residues. This TCR derives from a man younger than 30 who received the YFV17D yellow fever vaccine. The specimen was CD4+ T cells sorted from PBMCs, collected 5 days after the yellow fever booster vaccination. This chain links TRBV7-9 with TRBJ2-5; TRBD2 matches 7 bases. The CDR3 region has the DNA TGTGCCAGCAGACCTCCGGGGGGTGGAGAGACCCAGTACTTC. Translating gives CASRPPGGGETQYF.